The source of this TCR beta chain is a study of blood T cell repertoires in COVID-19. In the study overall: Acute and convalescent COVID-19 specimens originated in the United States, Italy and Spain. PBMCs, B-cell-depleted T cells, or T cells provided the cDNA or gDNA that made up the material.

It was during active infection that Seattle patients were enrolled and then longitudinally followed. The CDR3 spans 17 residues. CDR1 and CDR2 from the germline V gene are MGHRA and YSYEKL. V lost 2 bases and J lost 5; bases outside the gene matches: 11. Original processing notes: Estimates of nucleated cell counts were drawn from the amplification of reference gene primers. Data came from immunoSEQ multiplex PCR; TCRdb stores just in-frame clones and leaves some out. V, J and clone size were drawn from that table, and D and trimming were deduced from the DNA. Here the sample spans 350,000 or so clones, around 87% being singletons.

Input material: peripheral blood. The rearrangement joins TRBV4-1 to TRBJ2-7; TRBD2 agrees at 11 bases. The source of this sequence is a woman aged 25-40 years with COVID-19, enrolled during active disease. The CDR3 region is CASSQSASGLAVDEQYF. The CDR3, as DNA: TGCGCCAGCAGCCAATCGGCATCGGGACTAGCGGTCGACGAGCAGTACTTC.